This TCR beta chain was captured in a study of naive and memory T cell subsets. Study outcomes and limitations: Naive repertoires, especially CD8, held a few larger clonotypes, possibly memory cells re-expressing CD45RA.

About this clonotype itself: What it binds is unknown. Because it lacks the conserved phenylalanine or tryptophan at the end, this CDR3 is likely a read error.

CD8 T cells were positively selected from what remained after CD4 positive selection. Cells stained for CD3, CD4, CD8, CD45RA and CD27 were sorted into four subsets. The V segment lost 4 bases and the J segment 5 bases; nucleotides outside the gene matches: 13. The CDR3 is 18 amino acids. Germline values: CDR1 MNHNY, CDR2 SVGAGI (reference sequence). An equimolar mix of two oligonucleotides served as the beta constant-region primer for TRBC1 and TRBC2. Nested alpha and beta constant-region primers with the SP2 primer drove four PCR rounds on ligated cDNA. Each CDR3 protein is one row after TCRdb ran MiXCR on the UMI-ligation and nested PCR reads. In the table there are more than 95,000 distinct CDR3 sequences, approximately 15% of which are singletons.

The sequenced material came from naive CD8+ T cells from blood. The chain uses TRBV6-6 and TRBJ2-1, with TRBD2 matching 11 bases. The receptor comes from a human donor in good health. The CDR3 region has the DNA TGTGCCAGCAGTTCTTTCGGACTAGCGGGCCTCAACCACAATGAGCAGTTCTCC. The encoded protein is CASSSFGLAGLNHNEQFS.